This entry features one T cell receptor beta chain sequence. This entry comes from a study of T cells in Graves' hyperthyroidism and ophthalmopathy. Out of 10 ml of fresh peripheral blood came the PBMCs. Trimming removed 1 base from V and 5 bases from J, with 12 bases in between. The CDR3 length is 15 residues. The germline gives CDR1 LNHDA, CDR2 SQIVND (reference sequence). RNA transcripts served as the template for amplifying TCR beta CDR3 regions. An initial round of RT-PCR targeting the TCR CDR3 relied on the HTBI primer set. Via MiXCR, TCRdb re-called the multiplex PCR reads, giving one row per CDR3 protein. The repertoire has roughly 520,000 distinct CDR3 sequences, around a quarter of them found once; the top ten carry about 11%.

V is TRBV19 and J is TRBJ1-5; tentatively, D is TRBD1 (5 bases). This clonotype was sampled from a woman younger than 45 with Graves' ophthalmopathy. The sequenced sample was blood. CDR3 sequence reads: CASSIVRTGHQPQHF. CDR3 nucleotides: TGTGCCAGTAGTATAGTCCGTACAGGCCATCAGCCCCAGCATTTT.